This TCR beta chain derives from a study of blood T cell repertoires in COVID-19. Study-level information: Acute and convalescent COVID-19 specimens originated in the United States, Italy and Spain.

The length of the CDR3 is 15 residues. V shed 6 bases and J 6 bases; nucleotides not matched to a gene: 7. Germline CDR1 reads SSHAT; CDR2 reads FNYEAQ (reference sequence). This table comes from immunoSEQ multiplex PCR, and its TCRdb copy is limited to in-frame clones, with some not included. The sample carries 140,000 to 150,000 clones, roughly 90% recorded once. All recovered Cohort 3 donors got two negative PCRs, got clearance, or saw symptom resolution. The chain links TRBV7-7 to TRBJ2-2; 10 bases agree with TRBD2. The sample was PBMCs or T cells enriched from blood (not recorded which). This receptor was obtained from a man aged 50 or older who had recovered from COVID-19. CDR3 DNA: TGTGCCAGCAGTCAAACTAGCGGGATATCCGGGGAGCTGTTTTTT. This translates into CASSQTSGISGELFF.